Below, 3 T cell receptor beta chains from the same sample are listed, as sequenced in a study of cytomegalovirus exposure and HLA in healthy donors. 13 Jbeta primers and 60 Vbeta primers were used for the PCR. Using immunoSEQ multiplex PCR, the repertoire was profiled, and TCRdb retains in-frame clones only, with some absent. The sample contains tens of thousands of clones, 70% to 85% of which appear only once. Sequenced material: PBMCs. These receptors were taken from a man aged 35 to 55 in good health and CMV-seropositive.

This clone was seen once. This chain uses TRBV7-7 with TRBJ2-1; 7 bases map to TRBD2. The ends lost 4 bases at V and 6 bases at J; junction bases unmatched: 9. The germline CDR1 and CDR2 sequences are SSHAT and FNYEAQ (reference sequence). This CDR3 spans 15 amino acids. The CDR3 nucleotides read TGTGCCAGCAGCTCCTTTGCGGGAGTTGGCAATGAGCAGTTCTTC. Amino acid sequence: CASSSFAGVGNEQFF. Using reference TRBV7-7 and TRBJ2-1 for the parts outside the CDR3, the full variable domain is GAGVSQSPRYKVTKRGQDVTLRCDPISSHATLYWYQQALGQGPEFLTYFNYEAQPDKSGLPSDRFSAERPEGSISTLTIQRTEQRDSAMYRCASSSFAGVGNEQFFGPGTRLTVL.

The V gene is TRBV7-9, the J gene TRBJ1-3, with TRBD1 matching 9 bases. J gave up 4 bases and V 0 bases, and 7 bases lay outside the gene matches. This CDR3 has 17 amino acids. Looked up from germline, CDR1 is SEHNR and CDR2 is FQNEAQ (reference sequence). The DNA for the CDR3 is TGTGCCAGCAGCTTAGCTTACAGGGGGCAGGGAGGAAACACCATATATTTT. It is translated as CASSLAYRGQGGNTIYF. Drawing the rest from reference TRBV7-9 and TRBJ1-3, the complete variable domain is DTGVSQNPRHKITKRGQNVTFRCDPISEHNRLYWYRQTLGQGPEFLTYFQNEAQLEKSRLLSDRFSAERPKGSFSTLEIQRTEQGDSAMYLCASSLAYRGQGGNTIYFGEGSWLTVV.

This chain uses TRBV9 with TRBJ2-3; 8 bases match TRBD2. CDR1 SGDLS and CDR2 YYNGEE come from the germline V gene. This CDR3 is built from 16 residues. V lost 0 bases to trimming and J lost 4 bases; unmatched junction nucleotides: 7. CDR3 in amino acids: CASSVDPGGDPDTQYF. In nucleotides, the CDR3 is TGTGCCAGCAGCGTAGATCCGGGGGGGGACCCAGATACGCAGTATTTT.